This passage covers 32 T cell receptor beta chains from one sample sequenced in a study of CD8 T cells in ankylosing spondylitis. Each CDR3 protein is one row after TCRdb ran MiXCR on the 5' RACE reads. The repertoire includes over 150,000 distinct CDR3 sequences, around a sixth of them detected once, and around 4.1% sits in the top ten. The sequenced sample was blood, either unsorted or a sorted T cell fraction (not recorded which). The source is a male donor aged 5-29 years with ankylosing spondylitis or in good health (not recorded which).

This clonotype appeared many times. The chain recombines TRBV20-1 with TRBJ1-5; D perhaps matches TRBD1 (5 bases). With 1 base removed from V and 4 bases from J, the gap between germline ends came to 17 bases. Germline V gives CDR1 DFQATT, CDR2 SNEGSKA (reference sequence). This CDR3 has 16 amino acids. CDR3 in DNA: TGCAGTGCTAGAGTTGCGACAGAAGCCCGTAATCAGCCCCAGCATTTT. It encodes CSARVATEARNQPQHF.

Ten or more counts support this clonotype. The chain recombines TRBV11-2 with TRBJ2-5; D may be TRBD1 (5 bases). V lost 1 base and J 3 bases, leaving 12 bases between the germline ends. Germline CDR1 is SGHAT and CDR2 is FQNNGV. The CDR3 contains 15 residues. The chain's CDR3 is CASSLGRATKETQYF. For the CDR3, the DNA is TGTGCCAGCAGCTTAGGCAGGGCTACTAAAGAGACCCAGTACTTC.

This clonotype showed up many times. This chain joins TRBV18 and TRBJ2-5; D is unclear. The CDR3 is 13 residues long. Germline lookup yields CDR1 KGHSH and CDR2 LQKENI. The V and J ends lost 1 base and 5 bases respectively, with 8 bases between them. CDR3 nucleotide sequence: TGTGCCAGCTCACCACACCCACGGGAGACCCAGTACTTC. Encoded protein: CASSPHPRETQYF.

This clonotype was recorded many times. J is TRBJ1-2 and V is TRBV12-3 or TRBV12-4; possibly TRBD1 for D (5 bases). Trimming pared 4 bases from V and 4 bases from J, leaving 13 bases between. The CDR3 covers 14 residues. The CDR3 DNA reads as TGTGCCAGCAGTTCAGCCGGGACGTCCTATGGCTACACCTTC. This encodes CASSSAGTSYGYTF.

At least ten counts were recorded for this clonotype. The chain is built from TRBV7-2 and TRBJ1-6; D unresolved. CDR3 length equals 14 residues. Germline loops: CDR1 SGHTA, CDR2 FQGNSA. The germline V and J ends were trimmed by 5 bases and 7 bases, with 12 bases remaining between them. The CDR3 spells CASSATSRNSPLHF. CDR3 sequence (DNA): TGTGCCAGCAGCGCTACCTCAAGGAATTCACCCCTCCACTTT.

Ten or more counts support this clonotype. The rearrangement links TRBV6-2 or TRBV6-3 to TRBJ1-2; D unresolved. CDR3 size: 15 residues. V was cut by 0 bases and J by 0 bases, with 8 bases left in between. Per the germline V gene, CDR1 is MNHEY and CDR2 is SVGEGT. The CDR3 coding sequence is TGTGCCAGCAGTTACTCGGGCCAAGCTAACTATGGCTACACCTTC. It translates to CASSYSGQANYGYTF.

This clonotype was seen at least ten times. CDR3 in DNA: TGTGCCAGCAGCGGTTTTACAGGGGTGAACACTGAAGCTTTCTTT. It is translated as CASSGFTGVNTEAFF. This chain links TRBV7-9 with TRBJ1-1; TRBD1 agrees at 7 bases. In germline, CDR1 is SEHNR, CDR2 FQNEAQ (reference sequence). This CDR3 is built from 15 residues. Trimming at V came to 5 bases and at J to 0 bases, leaving 6 bases not matched to a gene. Based on the CDR3 plus reference TRBV7-9 and TRBJ1-1, the full variable domain is DTGVSQNPRHKITKRGQNVTFRCDPISEHNRLYWYRQTLGQGPEFLTYFQNEAQLEKSRLLSDRFSAERPKGSFSTLEIQRTEQGDSAMYLCASSGFTGVNTEAFFGQGTRLTVV.

The chain is built from TRBV6-6 and TRBJ2-7; D is tentatively TRBD1 or TRBD2 (5 bases each). CDR1 and CDR2 from the germline V gene are MNHNY and SVGAGI (reference sequence). V lost 5 bases and J 0 bases, leaving 11 bases between the germline ends. The CDR3 is made up of 14 amino acids. CDR3 residues: CASSQERGSYEQYV. CDR3 in DNA: TGTGCCAGCAGTCAAGAGAGGGGCTCCTACGAGCAGTACGTC.

In this sample, this clonotype turned up many times. The V call is TRBV3-1, the J call TRBJ1-2, with D perhaps TRBD1 (6 bases). V was trimmed by 0 bases and J by 4 bases, leaving 18 bases between them. This CDR3 region has 17 residues. From germline, CDR1 is LGHDT and CDR2 YNNKEL (reference sequence). CDR3 DNA sequence: TGTGCCAGCAGCCAAGATGGGACTCTCCGGGACACCTATGGCTACACCTTC. This sequence encodes CASSQDGTLRDTYGYTF.

This clonotype was observed at least ten times. This chain joins TRBV28 and TRBJ2-5, with D perhaps matching TRBD1 or TRBD2 (5 bases each). The germline CDR1 and CDR2 sequences are MDHEN and SYDVKM. V was cut by 2 bases and J by 4 bases, with 11 bases left in between. CDR3 length: 14 amino acids. The CDR3 protein is CASSLGGVGETQYF. CDR3 in DNA: TGTGCCAGCAGTTTAGGGGGAGTCGGAGAGACCCAGTACTTC.

This clonotype came up a few times. This chain links TRBV24-1 with TRBJ2-1; TRBD1 aligns across 8 bases. Germline CDR1 is KGHDR and CDR2 is SFDVKD. Trimming took 5 bases from V and 7 from J; bases not matched to a gene: 3. The CDR3 is 13 amino acids. CDR3 coding DNA: TGTGCCACCAGTGCGGGACAGGCTAATGAGCAGTTCTTC. This gives the protein CATSAGQANEQFF.

This clonotype was detected ten times or more. This CDR3 is CASSERDSYEQYV. As DNA, the CDR3 is TGTGCCAGCAGTGAAAGGGACAGTTACGAGCAGTACGTC. The chain uses TRBV25-1 and TRBJ2-7; 7 bases agree with TRBD1. This CDR3 spans 13 amino acids. Trimming cost V 2 bases and J 4 bases; bases outside gene matches: 2. The germline V gene has CDR1 MGHDK and CDR2 SYGVNS.

The chain combines TRBV29-1 with TRBJ2-2, with D possibly being TRBD1 (6 bases). This CDR3 comprises 13 residues. In germline, CDR1 is SQVTM, CDR2 ANQGSEA. CDR3 bases: TGCGGATTATACAGGGCGAACACCGGGGAGCTGTTTTTT. It is translated as CGLYRANTGELFF.

The sample holds a few counts of this clonotype. Just one base apart from a much larger clone, this may be a read error. This CDR3 reads CTSRSGGGSDTGELFF. CDR3 sequence (DNA): TGTACCAGCAGGTCTGGGGGAGGATCGGACACCGGGGAGCTGTTTTTT. The chain has TRBV28 and TRBJ2-2, with D perhaps matching TRBD2 (6 bases). The CDR3 is made up of 16 amino acids. Germline V CDR1 and CDR2: MDHEN, SYDVKM.

This clonotype was seen a few times. The V gene is TRBV6-5, the J gene TRBJ2-7, with TRBD1 matching over 8 bases. The CDR3 is 12 amino acids. Germline assignment: CDR1 MNHEY and CDR2 SVGAGI. V was clipped by 5 bases and J by 7 bases; unmatched bases: 4. The CDR3 sequence is CASSGGQGEQYF. The DNA of the CDR3 is TGTGCCAGCAGTGGCGGACAGGGAGAGCAGTACTTC.

This chain uses TRBV20-1 with TRBJ2-3; TRBD1 matches at 11 bases. Germline trimming cut 4 bases from V and 6 bases from J; bases unmatched to any gene: 6. CDR3 length: 14 residues. Germline CDR1 reads DFQATT; CDR2 reads SNEGSKA (reference sequence). The CDR3 region is CSANPGTGGDTQYF. The CDR3 coding sequence is TGCAGTGCTAATCCCGGGACAGGGGGTGATACGCAGTATTTT.

This clonotype came up many times. The DNA for the CDR3 is TGCAGCGTACAAATACAGGGGCGGGGCACTGAAGCTTTCTTT. Protein product: CSVQIQGRGTEAFF. The chain employs TRBV29-1 and TRBJ1-1; TRBD1 matches 7 bases. The germline gives CDR1 SQVTM, CDR2 ANQGSEA. The V and J ends lost 6 bases and 4 bases, in that order; junction bases with no gene match: 11. This CDR3 has 14 amino acids.

This clonotype occurred a few times. V usage is TRBV6-6 and J usage is TRBJ1-5; no firm D call. The CDR3 runs 11 residues. Germline values: CDR1 MNHNY, CDR2 SVGAGI (reference sequence). V dropped 8 bases and J dropped 6 bases, with 8 bases sitting between them. In DNA form, the CDR3 reads TGTGCCAGCGGAGTGCCTCAGCCCCAGCATTTT. It encodes CASGVPQPQHF.

The rearrangement uses TRBV7-8 and TRBJ2-5; TRBD2 matches at 7 bases. Germline-derived CDR1 and CDR2 are SGHVS and FQNEAQ. The CDR3 totals 16 residues. V was clipped by 3 bases and J by 3 bases; unmatched bases: 10. This CDR3 reads CASSLVRRDYEETQYF. The CDR3 region has the DNA TGTGCCAGCAGCTTGGTTCGCCGGGACTATGAAGAGACCCAGTACTTC.

This clonotype was found many times. This chain connects TRBV4-3 to TRBJ2-1; D gene uncertain. Trimming took off 0 bases at V and 3 bases at J, with 9 bases between the two ends. Germline V lookup: CDR1 LGHNA, CDR2 YSLEER. There are 15 residues in the CDR3. The CDR3 is CASSQEQQLYNEQFF. Here the CDR3 DNA reads TGCGCCAGCAGCCAAGAACAGCAGCTCTACAATGAGCAGTTCTTC.

The sample holds many counts of this clonotype. V is TRBV4-3 and J is TRBJ1-1; the D gene is possibly TRBD1 (5 bases). V was clipped by 2 bases and J by 8 bases, with 15 bases between them. Germline V gene data show CDR1 as LGHNA and CDR2 as YSLEER. The CDR3 has 14 amino acids. The CDR3 nucleotides are TGCGCCAGCAGCCAATGGCATCGCGAGGGGGAAGCTTTCTTT. Encoded protein: CASSQWHREGEAFF.

This clonotype was observed at least ten times. J is TRBJ2-4 and V is TRBV7-8, with a possible D match to TRBD2 (7 bases). The length of the CDR3 is 16 residues. Germline lookup yields CDR1 SGHVS and CDR2 FQNEAQ. V was clipped by 5 bases and J by 0 bases, with 14 bases between them. The CDR3 region has the DNA TGTGCCAGCAGCGCGTGGGAGGGGGGAGCCAAAAACATTCAGTACTTC. This translates into CASSAWEGGAKNIQYF.

This clonotype appeared many times. The rearrangement links TRBV29-1 to TRBJ1-2; a weak D match, TRBD1 (5 bases). This CDR3 comprises 14 residues. Between the trimmed V and J ends, which lost 6 bases and 6 bases, there was a span of 20 bases. Germline V gives CDR1 SQVTM, CDR2 ANQGSEA. CDR3 in DNA: TGCAGCGTCGGTTTCAGACTGGGGGGAGATGGCTACACCTTC. This encodes CSVGFRLGGDGYTF. The full variable domain, in which reference TRBV29-1 and TRBJ1-2 provide the parts outside the CDR3, is SAVISQKPSRDICQRGTSLTIQCQVDSQVTMMFWYRQQPGQSLTLIATANQGSEATYESGFVIDKFPISRPNLTFSTLTVSNMSPEDSSIYLCSVGFRLGGDGYTFGSGTRLTVV.

This clonotype was recorded at least ten times. The chain combines TRBV7-2 with TRBJ2-3; 8 bases fit TRBD2. The germline V gene has CDR1 SGHTA and CDR2 FQGNSA. The CDR3 is 16 amino acids. V was clipped by 4 bases and J by 1 base; unmatched bases: 7. CDR3 loop: CASSSPSGGRTDTQYF. The CDR3 DNA reads TGTGCCAGCAGCTCACCATCGGGAGGGCGCACAGATACGCAGTATTTT.

This clonotype was counted at least ten times. This chain links TRBV11-2 with TRBJ1-1, with D possibly TRBD1 on 5 matching bases. Per the germline V gene, CDR1 is SGHAT and CDR2 is FQNNGV. CDR3 size: 13 residues. V lost 11 bases, J lost 0 bases, and 13 bases lay in between. CDR3 loop: CAVSRGLNTEAFF. In nucleotides, the CDR3 is TGTGCCGTGTCAAGGGGACTGAACACTGAAGCTTTCTTT.

V is TRBV12-3 or TRBV12-4 and J is TRBJ2-1; D gene uncertain. This CDR3 region has 12 residues. With 9 bases removed from V and 4 bases from J, the gap between germline ends came to 10 bases. CDR3 loop: CASSAEYNEQFF. As DNA, the CDR3 is TGTGCCAGTAGTGCGGAATACAATGAGCAGTTCTTC.

In its sample, this clonotype was seen a few times. The chain couples TRBV19 to TRBJ1-1; no definite D call. The V gene's germline CDR1 is LNHDA and CDR2 SQIVND (reference sequence). CDR3 length equals 14 residues. The V gene lost 6 bases and the J gene lost 7 bases, with 18 bases spanning the gap. The CDR3 DNA reads as TGTGCCAGTAGGTATTCTGGGAAGTGGAGTGAAGCTTTCTTT. Its translation: CASRYSGKWSEAFF.

This clonotype was picked up many times. CDR3 sequence: CSARVASSYEQYF. Written as DNA, the CDR3 is TGCAGTGCTAGAGTCGCCAGCTCCTACGAGCAGTACTTC. This rearrangement joins TRBV20-1 to TRBJ2-7; D is uncertain. Per the germline V gene, CDR1 is DFQATT and CDR2 is SNEGSKA (reference sequence). V was clipped by 1 base and J by 0 bases, with 7 bases between them. This CDR3 has 13 amino acids.

Many counts were recorded for this clonotype. The chain combines TRBV12-3 or TRBV12-4 with TRBJ2-5; 13 bases fit TRBD2. The V segment lost 5 bases and the J segment 0 bases; nucleotides outside the gene matches: 9. CDR3 length equals 18 residues. The CDR3 DNA reads TGTGCCAGCAGTCTGAGACTAGCGGGAGGTTACTACCAAGAGACCCAGTACTTC. Its translation is CASSLRLAGGYYQETQYF.

This clonotype was counted only a few times. J is TRBJ2-2 and V is TRBV5-1; possible D gene TRBD2, 6 bases. The germline CDR1 and CDR2 sequences are SGHRS and YFSETQ. This CDR3 spans 16 amino acids. With 3 bases removed from V and 1 base from J, the gap between germline ends came to 13 bases. The CDR3 is CASSSLPGGNTGELFF. The CDR3 region has the DNA TGCGCCAGCAGCTCCTTACCCGGGGGGAACACCGGGGAGCTGTTTTTT.

This clonotype occurred a few times. This chain joins TRBV29-1 and TRBJ1-1, with TRBD1 matching over 7 bases. The CDR3 extends over 13 amino acids. CDR1 SQVTM and CDR2 ANQGSEA come from the germline V gene. Germline trimming cut 4 bases from V and 0 bases from J; bases unmatched to any gene: 2. The CDR3 sequence: CSVGQGVNTEAFF. DNA for the CDR3: TGCAGCGTTGGACAGGGCGTGAACACTGAAGCTTTCTTT. Together with reference TRBV29-1 and TRBJ1-1, the CDR3 gives the full variable domain: SAVISQKPSRDICQRGTSLTIQCQVDSQVTMMFWYRQQPGQSLTLIATANQGSEATYESGFVIDKFPISRPNLTFSTLTVSNMSPEDSSIYLCSVGQGVNTEAFFGQGTRLTVV.

This clonotype occurred many times. The V call is TRBV6-6, the J call TRBJ2-1, with 12 bases that match TRBD2. This CDR3 has 18 residues. Per germline, CDR1 MNHNY and CDR2 SVGAGI (reference sequence). Trimming removed 2 bases from V and 5 bases from J; junction bases left unmatched: 10. CDR3 region: CASSYTRLAGEYNNEQFF. The CDR3 DNA reads TGTGCCAGCAGTTACACAAGACTAGCGGGAGAGTATAACAATGAGCAGTTCTTC.